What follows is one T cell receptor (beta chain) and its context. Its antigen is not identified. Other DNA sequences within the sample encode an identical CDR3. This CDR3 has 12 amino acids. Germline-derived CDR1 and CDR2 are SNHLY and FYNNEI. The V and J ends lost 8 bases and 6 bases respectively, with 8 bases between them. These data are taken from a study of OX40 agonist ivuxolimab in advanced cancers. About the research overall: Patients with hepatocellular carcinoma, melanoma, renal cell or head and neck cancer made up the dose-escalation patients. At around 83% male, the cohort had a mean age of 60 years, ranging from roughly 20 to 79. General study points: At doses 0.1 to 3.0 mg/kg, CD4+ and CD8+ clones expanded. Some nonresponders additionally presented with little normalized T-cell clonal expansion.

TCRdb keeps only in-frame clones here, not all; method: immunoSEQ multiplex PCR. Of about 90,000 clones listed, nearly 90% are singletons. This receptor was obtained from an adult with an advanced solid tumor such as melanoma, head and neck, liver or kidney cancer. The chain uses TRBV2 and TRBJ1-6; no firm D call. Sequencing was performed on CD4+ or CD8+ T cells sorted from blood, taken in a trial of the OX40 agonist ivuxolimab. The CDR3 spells CASGRSNSPLHF. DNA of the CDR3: TGTGCCAGCGGGCGGAGTAATTCACCCCTCCACTTT.